The T cell receptor beta chain under discussion was sequenced for a study of blood T cell repertoires in COVID-19. Whole-study context: The samples span acute and convalescent COVID-19 from the United States, Italy and Spain.

Authors' methods: Using reference gene primer amplification, nucleated cell counts were estimated. The assay was immunoSEQ multiplex PCR, and TCRdb's table has in-frame clones only and misses some. The V and J calls and clone size are taken from that table; D and trimming were inferred from the DNA. The sample shows 350,000 to 400,000 clones, around nine tenths of them seen only once. The V and J ends lost 1 base and 3 bases respectively, with 7 bases between them. The CDR3 contains 13 residues. This clone was seen a single time. This clonotype was obtained from a woman aged 25 to 45 with acute COVID-19. Sequencing was performed on PBMCs or T cells enriched from blood (not recorded which). This sequence joins TRBV12-3 or TRBV12-4 and TRBJ2-7, with a weak D call TRBD1 (5 bases). CDR3 sequence: CASSLGQGYEQYF. CDR3 coding DNA: TGTGCCAGCAGTTTAGGCCAGGGCTACGAGCAGTACTTC.